A selection of T cell receptor beta chains follows, all from one sample in a study of post-analysis software for immune sequencing data. TCRdb reprocessed the PCR reads with MiXCR, giving one entry per CDR3 protein. The table shows about 460,000 distinct CDR3 sequences, with under 55% occurring only once. Sequencing input: blood. The receptors were gathered from a girl under 18 with multiple sclerosis. The CDR3 runs from the conserved cysteine through the conserved F or W. D genes are given only for firm matches. Expanded clones are given a class, and other clones once, few, many or no size at all.

TRBV19	TRBJ1-1	-	once	TGTGCCAGCAAGGACAACACTGAAGCTTTCTTT	CASKDNTEAFF
TRBV29-1	TRBJ2-3	-	few	TGCAGCGTCGACCCTGGCGGGAGCACAGATACGCAGTATTTT	CSVDPGGSTDTQYF
TRBV12-3/TRBV12-4	TRBJ1-5	-	-	TGTGCCAGCAGTTTAAGCATAAGCAATCAGCCCCAGCATTTT	CASSLSISNQPQHF
TRBV4-2	TRBJ1-6	-	-	TGTGCCAGCAGCCAAGATTTCGGTACACCCCTCCACTTT	CASSQDFGTPLHF
TRBV4-1	TRBJ1-6	-	-	TGCGCCAGCAGCCAAGGACCTCGTCCCGGGACAAGTAATTCACCCCTCCACTTT	CASSQGPRPGTSNSPLHF
TRBV7-9	TRBJ2-7	-	many	TGTGCCAGCAGCCGGACTTCCGGGACTTGGACCTACGAGCAGTACTTC	CASSRTSGTWTYEQYF
TRBV4-2	TRBJ2-3	-	-	TGTGCCAGCAGCCAAGACGGGGCGTTTGCAGATACGCAGTATTTT	CASSQDGAFADTQYF
TRBV4-1	TRBJ1-5	-	few	TGCGCCAGCAGCCCCTCCCCGGGTAGGGGAAATCAGCCCCAGCATTTT	CASSPSPGRGNQPQHF
TRBV2	TRBJ2-1	-	-	TGTGCCAGCAGAGAAACCGGGACGCCAAATCAGTTCTTC	CASRETGTPNQFF
TRBV29-1	TRBJ1-2	-	-	TGCAGCGTTGTGGACAGTTACTATGGCTACACCTTC	CSVVDSYYGYTF
TRBV11-2	TRBJ2-1	TRBD2	-	TGTGCCAGCAGCTCGCAGACTAGCGGGATTTTTAATGAGCAGTTCTTC	CASSSQTSGIFNEQFF
TRBV12-3/TRBV12-4	TRBJ2-5	-	-	TGTGCCAGCACAGAGGTGACCATTTTATCACAAGAGACCCAGTACTTC	CASTEVTILSQETQYF
TRBV7-9	TRBJ1-4	-	-	TGTGCCAGCAGCATAGATCAGGGAGATGAAAAACTGTTTTTT	CASSIDQGDEKLFF
TRBV4-2	TRBJ2-7	-	few	TGTGCCAGCAGCCAAGAACTAGTGGATGAGCAGTACTTC	CASSQELVDEQYF
TRBV7-2	TRBJ2-7	-	few	TGTGCCAGCAGCATAACCGCCGGTGCGGGACCGTACTACGAGCAGTACTTC	CASSITAGAGPYYEQYF
TRBV27	TRBJ2-4	-	-	TGTGCCAGCAGTTTACGTGTGGGGTCGGGGTACAATGAGCAGTACTTC	CASSLRVGSGYNEQYF
TRBV27	TRBJ2-7	TRBD2	-	TGTGCCAGCAGCCAAGCGGGGTGGTACGAGCAGTACTTC	CASSQAGWYEQYF
TRBV12-3/TRBV12-4	TRBJ2-5	TRBD1	-	TGTGCCAGCAGCCCTCGGACAGGGGGGCCAGAGACCCAGTACTTC	CASSPRTGGPETQYF
TRBV9	TRBJ2-7	-	-	TGTGCCAGCAGCATACGGACTGGGGAGCAGTACTTC	CASSIRTGEQYF
TRBV6-5	TRBJ2-3	TRBD2	few	TGTGCCAGCAGTTCATCAGGGCGGGAGGGAGGCGATACGCAGTATTTT	CASSSSGREGGDTQYF
TRBV27	TRBJ2-5	-	-	TGTGCCAGCAGTTTAGTCAGGGGCCGCACGGATGAGCAGTACTTC	CASSLVRGRTDEQYF
TRBV7-9	TRBJ2-1	-	-	TGTACCAGCAGCCTGACTCTTTTCCCTCAGTTCTTC	CTSSLTLFPQFF
TRBV20-1	TRBJ2-7	-	-	TGCAGTGCTGGAGCCGGGGGCGAGCAGTACTTC	CSAGAGGEQYF
TRBV4-1	TRBJ2-2	TRBD1	-	TGCGCCAGCAGCCAAACAGGGGTGGGGGCCGGGGAGCTGTTTTTT	CASSQTGVGAGELFF
TRBV20-1	TRBJ1-4	-	few	TGCAGTGCTAGGGGGGTTTTGAGTGAAAAACTGTTTTTT	CSARGVLSEKLFF
TRBV11-1	TRBJ2-1	-	-	TGTGCCAGCAACTATCAACTAGACAGTAACAATGAGCAGTTCTTC	CASNYQLDSNNEQFF
TRBV5-5	TRBJ1-5	-	few	TGTGCCAGCAGCAGGGGCGGTAGCAATCAGCCCCAGCATTTT	CASSRGGSNQPQHF
TRBV7-2	TRBJ2-5	TRBD2	few	TGTGCCAGCAGCTCCGGGACTAGCGGGAGGGAGGGAGAGACCCAGTACTTC	CASSSGTSGREGETQYF
TRBV5-1	TRBJ2-1	TRBD1	few	TGCGCCAGCAGCTTGGCGGGACAGGGCGATGAGCAGTTCTTC	CASSLAGQGDEQFF